There are many counts of the clone carrying this T cell receptor beta chain. Its antigen is undetermined. The germline V gene encodes CDR1 SGDLS and CDR2 YYNGEE. The V gene lost 4 bases and the J gene lost 4 bases, with 9 bases spanning the gap. CDR3 length: 13 residues. The sample comes from a study of CD8+CD57+ T cells in acquired aplastic anemia. Study as a whole: The study obtained an average of about 3.4 ug of DNA from sorted CD4+ and CD8+ cells. Study results and limitations: In common between the patients and the controls were approximately 28 CD8+ CDR3 sequences.

Sequenced patients had shown CD8+CD57+ cell expansion by flow cytometry. Every patient presented with severe acquired aplastic anemia. CDR3 and TCR beta VDJ profiling relied on a genomic DNA template. TCRdb itself ran the reads through MiXCR, one entry per CDR3 protein. Altogether 120,000 or so distinct CDR3 sequences are present, almost 40% being singletons, with the ten largest covering over 2%. The J gene is TRBJ2-1, the V gene TRBV9; D perhaps matches TRBD1 (6 bases). This TCR was sampled from a human donor with aplastic anemia. Sequenced sample: sorted CD4+, CD8+, or CD8+CD57+ T cells (not recorded which) from PBMCs. The DNA for the CDR3 is TGTGCCAGCAGCCAAGGGGGTTACAATGAGCAGTTCTTC. This gives the protein CASSQGGYNEQFF.